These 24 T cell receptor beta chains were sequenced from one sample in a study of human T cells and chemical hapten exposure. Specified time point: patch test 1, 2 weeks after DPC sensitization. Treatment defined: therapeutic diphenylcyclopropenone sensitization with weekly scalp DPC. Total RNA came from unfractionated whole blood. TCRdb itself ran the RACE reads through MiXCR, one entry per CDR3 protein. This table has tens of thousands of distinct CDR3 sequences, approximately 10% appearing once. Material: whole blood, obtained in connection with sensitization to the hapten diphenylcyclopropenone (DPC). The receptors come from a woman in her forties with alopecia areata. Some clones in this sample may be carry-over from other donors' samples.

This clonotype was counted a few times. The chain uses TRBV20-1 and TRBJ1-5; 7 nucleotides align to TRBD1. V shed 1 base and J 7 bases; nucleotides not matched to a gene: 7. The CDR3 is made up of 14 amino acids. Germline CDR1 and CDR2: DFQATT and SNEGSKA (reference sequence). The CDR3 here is CSARVTGEKQPQHF. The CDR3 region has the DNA TGCAGTGCTAGAGTCACAGGGGAAAAGCAGCCCCAGCATTTT.

CDR3 bases: TGTGCCAGCAGCGCGGGAATGACTAGCGGTTCATACAATGAGCAGTTCTTC. Translating it yields CASSAGMTSGSYNEQFF. The chain couples TRBV3-1 to TRBJ2-1; TRBD2 matches at 9 bases. Germline CDR1 and CDR2: LGHDT and YNNKEL (reference sequence). This CDR3 region has 17 residues. The junction had 12 bases not matched to a gene; V was cut back by 5 bases and J by 4 bases.

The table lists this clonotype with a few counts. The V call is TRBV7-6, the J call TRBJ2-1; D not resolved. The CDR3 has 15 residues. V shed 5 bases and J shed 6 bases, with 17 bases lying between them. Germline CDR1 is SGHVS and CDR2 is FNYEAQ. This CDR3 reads CASSVRHSTGNEQFF. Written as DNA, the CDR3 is TGTGCCAGCAGCGTAAGACACAGCACCGGCAATGAGCAGTTCTTC.

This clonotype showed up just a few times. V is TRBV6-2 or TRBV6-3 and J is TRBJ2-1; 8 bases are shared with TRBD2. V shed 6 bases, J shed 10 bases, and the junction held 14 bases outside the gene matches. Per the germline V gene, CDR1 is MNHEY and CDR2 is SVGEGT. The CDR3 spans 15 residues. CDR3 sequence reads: CASSPSGGPTREQFF. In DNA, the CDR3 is TGTGCCAGCAGCCCGTCGGGAGGGCCGACTCGGGAGCAGTTCTTC.

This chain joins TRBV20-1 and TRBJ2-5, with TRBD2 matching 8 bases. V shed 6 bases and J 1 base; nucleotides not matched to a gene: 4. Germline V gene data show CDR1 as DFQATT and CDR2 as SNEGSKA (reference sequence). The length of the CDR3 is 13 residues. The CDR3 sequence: CSAGGGSQETQYF. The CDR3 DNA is TGCAGTGCCGGGGGGGGCAGCCAAGAGACCCAGTACTTC.

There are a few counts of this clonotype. The CDR3 DNA sequence: TGTGCCAGCAGGCCCGTGGGAGATAACTATGGCTACACCTTC. This translates into CASRPVGDNYGYTF. The chain recombines TRBV6-2 or TRBV6-3 with TRBJ1-2; D call uncertain. Between the trimmed V and J ends, which lost 6 bases and 1 base, there was a span of 12 bases. CDR1 and CDR2 (germline): MNHEY, SVGEGT. The CDR3 covers 14 residues.

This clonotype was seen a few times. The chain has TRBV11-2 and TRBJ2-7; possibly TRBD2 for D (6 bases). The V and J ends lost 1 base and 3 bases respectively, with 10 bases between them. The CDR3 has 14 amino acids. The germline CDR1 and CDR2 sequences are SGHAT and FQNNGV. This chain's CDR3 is CASSLVGGDYEQYF. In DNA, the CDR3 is TGTGCCAGCAGCTTAGTAGGCGGGGACTACGAGCAGTACTTC. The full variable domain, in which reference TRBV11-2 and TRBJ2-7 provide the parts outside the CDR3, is EAGVAQSPRYKIIEKRQSVAFWCNPISGHATLYWYQQILGQGPKLLIQFQNNGVVDDSQLPKDRFSAERLKGVDSTLKIQPAKLEDSAVYLCASSLVGGDYEQYFGPGTRLTVT.

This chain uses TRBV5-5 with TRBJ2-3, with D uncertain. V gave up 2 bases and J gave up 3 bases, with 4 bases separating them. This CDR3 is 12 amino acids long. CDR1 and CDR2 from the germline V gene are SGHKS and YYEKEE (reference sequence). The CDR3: CASSFRTDTQYF. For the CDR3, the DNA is TGTGCCAGCAGCTTTAGAACAGATACGCAGTATTTT.

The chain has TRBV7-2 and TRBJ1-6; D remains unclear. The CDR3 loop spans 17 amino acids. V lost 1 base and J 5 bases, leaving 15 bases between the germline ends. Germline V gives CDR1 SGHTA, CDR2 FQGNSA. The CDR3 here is CASSLDSPGTNNSPLHF. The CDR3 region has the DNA TGTGCCAGCAGCTTAGACTCCCCGGGAACCAATAATTCACCCCTCCACTTT.

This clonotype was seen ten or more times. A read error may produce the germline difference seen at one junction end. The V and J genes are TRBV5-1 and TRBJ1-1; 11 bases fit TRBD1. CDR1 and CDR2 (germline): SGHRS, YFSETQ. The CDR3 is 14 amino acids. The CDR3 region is CASGLDRGHAEAFF. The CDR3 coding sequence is TGCGCCAGCGGCTTGGACAGGGGGCACGCTGAAGCTTTCTTT.

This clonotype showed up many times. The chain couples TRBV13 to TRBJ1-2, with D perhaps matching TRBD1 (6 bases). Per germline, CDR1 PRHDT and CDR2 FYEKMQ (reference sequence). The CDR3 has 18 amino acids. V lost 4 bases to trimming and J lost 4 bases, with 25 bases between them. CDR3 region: CASSSLRGTGMELYGYTF. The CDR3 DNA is TGTGCCAGCAGCTCCCTCAGAGGAACAGGGATGGAACTCTATGGCTACACCTTC.

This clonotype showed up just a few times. The CDR3 sequence: CASSLSGASAFF. In nucleotides, the CDR3 is TGTGCCAGCAGTTTATCCGGGGCTTCAGCTTTCTTT. The chain carries TRBV12-3 or TRBV12-4 and TRBJ1-1; possibly TRBD1 for D (5 bases). V lost 2 bases to trimming and J lost 10 bases, with 11 bases between them. CDR3 size: 12 residues.

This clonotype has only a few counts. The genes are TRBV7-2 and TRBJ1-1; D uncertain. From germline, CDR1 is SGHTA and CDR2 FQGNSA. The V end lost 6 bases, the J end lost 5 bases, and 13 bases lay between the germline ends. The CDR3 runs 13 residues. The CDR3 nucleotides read TGTGCCAGCAGAGCGGGGTCCCCAACTGAAGCTTTCTTT. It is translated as CASRAGSPTEAFF.

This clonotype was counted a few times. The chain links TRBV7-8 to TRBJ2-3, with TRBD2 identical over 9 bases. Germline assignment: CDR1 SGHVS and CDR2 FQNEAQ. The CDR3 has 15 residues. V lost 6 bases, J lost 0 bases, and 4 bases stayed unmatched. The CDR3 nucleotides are TGTGCCAGCAGGACGACTAGCGGCAGCACAGATACGCAGTATTTT. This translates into CASRTTSGSTDTQYF.

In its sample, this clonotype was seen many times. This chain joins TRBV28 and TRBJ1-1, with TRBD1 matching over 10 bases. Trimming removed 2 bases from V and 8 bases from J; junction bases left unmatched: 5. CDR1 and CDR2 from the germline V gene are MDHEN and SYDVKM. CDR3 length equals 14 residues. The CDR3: CASSLGDRGAEAFF. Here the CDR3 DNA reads TGTGCCAGCAGTTTAGGGGACAGGGGAGCAGAAGCTTTCTTT.

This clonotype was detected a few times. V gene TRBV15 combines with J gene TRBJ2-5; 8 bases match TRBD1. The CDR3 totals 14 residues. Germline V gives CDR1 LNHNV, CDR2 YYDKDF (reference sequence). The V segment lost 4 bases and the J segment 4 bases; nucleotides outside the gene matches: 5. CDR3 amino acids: CATSIRGQGETQYF. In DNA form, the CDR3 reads TGTGCCACCAGCATCAGGGGGCAGGGAGAGACCCAGTACTTC.

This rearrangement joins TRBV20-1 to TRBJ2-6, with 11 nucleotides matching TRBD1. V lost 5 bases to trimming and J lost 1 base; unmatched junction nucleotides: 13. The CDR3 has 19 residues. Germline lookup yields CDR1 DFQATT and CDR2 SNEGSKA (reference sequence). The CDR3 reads CSAPGQGAYSSSGANVLTF. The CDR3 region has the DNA TGCAGTGCTCCAGGACAGGGGGCTTACTCGTCATCTGGGGCCAACGTCCTGACTTTC.

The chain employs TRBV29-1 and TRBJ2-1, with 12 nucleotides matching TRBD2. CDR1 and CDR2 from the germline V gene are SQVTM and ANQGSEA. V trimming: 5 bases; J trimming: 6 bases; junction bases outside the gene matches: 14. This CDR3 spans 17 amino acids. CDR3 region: CSVTRHPGLAGSNEQFF. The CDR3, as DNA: TGCAGCGTTACTCGACACCCGGGACTAGCGGGTTCCAATGAGCAGTTCTTC.

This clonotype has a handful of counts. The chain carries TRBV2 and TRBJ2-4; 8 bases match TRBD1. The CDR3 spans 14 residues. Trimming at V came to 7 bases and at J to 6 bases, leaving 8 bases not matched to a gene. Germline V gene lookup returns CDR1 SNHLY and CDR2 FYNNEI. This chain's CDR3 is CASTQDRAANIQYF. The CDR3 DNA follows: TGTGCCAGCACCCAGGACAGGGCAGCAAACATTCAGTACTTC.

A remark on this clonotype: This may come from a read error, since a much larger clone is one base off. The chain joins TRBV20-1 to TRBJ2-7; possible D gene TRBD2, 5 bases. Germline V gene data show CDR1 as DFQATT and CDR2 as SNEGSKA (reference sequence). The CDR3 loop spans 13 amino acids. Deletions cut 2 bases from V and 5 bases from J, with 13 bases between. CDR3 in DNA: TGCAGTGCTAGAACCCCTAGAGGGCACGAGCAGTACTTC. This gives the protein CSARTPRGHEQYF.

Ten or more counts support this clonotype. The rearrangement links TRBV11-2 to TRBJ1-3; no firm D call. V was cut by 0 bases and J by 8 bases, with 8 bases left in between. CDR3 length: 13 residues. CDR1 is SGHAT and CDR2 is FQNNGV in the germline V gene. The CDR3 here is CASSLDTTYTIYF. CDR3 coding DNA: TGTGCCAGCAGCTTAGATACGACTTACACCATATATTTT.

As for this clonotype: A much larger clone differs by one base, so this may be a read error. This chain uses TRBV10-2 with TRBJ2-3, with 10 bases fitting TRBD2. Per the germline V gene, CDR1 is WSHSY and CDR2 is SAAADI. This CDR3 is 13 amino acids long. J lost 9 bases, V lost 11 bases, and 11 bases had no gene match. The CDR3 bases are TGCGCCCGCCGTCTAGCGGGAGAGGGGACGCAGTATTTT. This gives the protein CARRLAGEGTQYF.

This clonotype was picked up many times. The CDR3: CASSLAVVNTEAFF. The DNA of the CDR3 is TGTGCCAGCAGCTTAGCTGTGGTGAACACTGAAGCTTTCTTT. V is TRBV7-9 and J is TRBJ1-1, with D hard to call. The CDR3 loop spans 14 amino acids. Trimming removed 0 bases from V and 0 bases from J, with 5 bases in between. Germline values: CDR1 SEHNR, CDR2 FQNEAQ (reference sequence).

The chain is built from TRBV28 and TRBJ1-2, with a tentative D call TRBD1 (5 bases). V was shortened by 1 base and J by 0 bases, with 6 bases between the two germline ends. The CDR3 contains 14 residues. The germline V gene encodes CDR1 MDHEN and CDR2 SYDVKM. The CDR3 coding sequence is TGTGCCAGCAGTTTATCACAGGCTAACTATGGCTACACCTTC. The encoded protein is CASSLSQANYGYTF.